These T cell receptor beta chains were read from a single sample in a study of blood T cell repertoires in COVID-19. The table came from immunoSEQ multiplex PCR; TCRdb's copy has only in-frame clones and leaves some out. This table holds 150,000 to 200,000 clones, 75% to 90% found once. The specimen sequenced was peripheral blood. The receptors shown here come from a man in his sixties or seventies with active or convalescent COVID-19. The CDR3 runs from the conserved cysteine through the conserved F or W. D genes are given only for firm matches. Not all rows give a size; the values are once, few, many and, for expanded clones, a class.

v_gene,abundance,d_gene,len,j_gene,CDR3nt,CDR3aa
TRBV5-1,-,-,15,TRBJ1-2,TGCGCCAGCAGCTTGGGCCAGGGGATCAACTATGGCTACACCTTC,CASSLGQGINYGYTF
TRBV9,few,TRBD2,16,TRBJ2-3,TGTGCCAGCAGCGTAGGAAGTAGCGGGGGGACAGATACGCAGTATTTT,CASSVGSSGGTDTQYF
TRBV5-6,-,-,11,TRBJ2-3,TGTGCCAGCAGTAGCCCTGGTACGCAGTATTTT,CASSSPGTQYF
TRBV28,-,TRBD2,14,TRBJ2-3,TGTGCCAGCAGTTTAAGGGGGACTAGCTTAACGCAGTATTTT,CASSLRGTSLTQYF
TRBV19,-,TRBD1,16,TRBJ1-4,TGTGCCAGTAGTCCTGTGCCCGGGACAGTTGGCGAAAAACTGTTTTTT,CASSPVPGTVGEKLFF
TRBV6-5,-,-,12,TRBJ1-6,TGTGCCAGCAGCGGCGGTCGGTCACCCCTCCACTTT,CASSGGRSPLHF
TRBV27,once,TRBD1,17,TRBJ2-2,TGTGCCAGCCGATTGGGTGGGACAGGGATCCGGACCGGGGAGCTGTTTTTT,CASRLGGTGIRTGELFF
TRBV29-1,-,TRBD1,15,TRBJ1-2,TGCAGCGTTGAAGATTTGGGGACAGGGAGCTATGGCTACACCTTC,CSVEDLGTGSYGYTF
TRBV27,-,TRBD1,14,TRBJ2-5,TGTGCCAGCAGTGGATCGGGACAGCAAGAGACCCAGTACTTC,CASSGSGQQETQYF
TRBV7-2,once,-,15,TRBJ1-3,TGTGCCAGCAGCCACCCCGGGGGGACTGGAAACACCATATATTTT,CASSHPGGTGNTIYF
TRBV6-2/TRBV6-3,-,TRBD2,15,TRBJ2-7,TGTGCCAGCAGTTACAGCGGGGGACTCCCCTACGAGCAGTACTTC,CASSYSGGLPYEQYF
TRBV28,few,-,16,TRBJ2-7,TGTGCCAGCAGTCTCTCCATCAGGGGTCGATCGTACGAGCAGTACTTC,CASSLSIRGRSYEQYF
TRBV28,once,-,13,TRBJ1-4,TGTGCCAGCAAGGACAACGGTCATGAAAAACTGTTTTTT,CASKDNGHEKLFF
TRBV11-2,once,-,16,TRBJ1-5,TGTGCCAGCAGCTCCCCGACAGGAATTAGCAATCAGCCCCAGCATTTT,CASSSPTGISNQPQHF
TRBV9,-,-,15,TRBJ2-3,TGTGCCAGCAGCGTAGGCAGGGGAGGGACAGATACGCAGTATTTT,CASSVGRGGTDTQYF
TRBV9,-,-,17,TRBJ1-2,TGTGCCAGCAGCGTAGGGAAGTTGACAGGCCCAAGGCGGGGCTACACCTTC,CASSVGKLTGPRRGYTF
TRBV27,few,-,14,TRBJ2-3,TGTGCCAGCAGTTTATCGGCAGGTGTTGATACGCAGTATTTT,CASSLSAGVDTQYF
TRBV29-1,-,TRBD2,14,TRBJ2-1,TGCAGCGTTCGACCTAGCGGGGTCTTGAATGAGCAGTTCTTC,CSVRPSGVLNEQFF
TRBV19,-,TRBD2,16,TRBJ2-1,TGTGCCAGTAGTACCTCGGGCGGGAGTTATTACAATGAGCAGTTCTTC,CASSTSGGSYYNEQFF
TRBV7-8,-,-,11,TRBJ2-5,TGTGCCAGCAGCCCCAGAGAGACCCAGTACTTC,CASSPRETQYF
TRBV7-9,-,TRBD2,16,TRBJ2-2,TGTGCCAGCCTACAGAAGCGGGAGAAAGGCACCGGGGAGCTGTTTTTT,CASLQKREKGTGELFF
TRBV6-5,-,-,14,TRBJ2-5,TGTGCCAGCGGCCGTGTGGGGGGAGAAGAGACCCAGTACTTC,CASGRVGGEETQYF
TRBV2,-,TRBD1,16,TRBJ2-7,TGTGCCAGTCTACAGGGGGCCCAACCCGTAATCTACGAGCAGTACTTC,CASLQGAQPVIYEQYF
TRBV30,-,-,11,TRBJ1-2,TGTGCCTGGAGTCAGGGTATAGGCTACACCTTC,CAWSQGIGYTF
TRBV7-8,-,TRBD1,15,TRBJ1-2,TGTGCCAGCAGCTTAGCAGGGGGCGGCAACTATGGCTACACCTTC,CASSLAGGGNYGYTF
TRBV18,-,TRBD2,16,TRBJ2-5,TGTGCCAGCTCACCACCACTAGCGGCTTTACAAGAGACCCAGTACTTC,CASSPPLAALQETQYF
TRBV28,-,-,15,TRBJ1-2,TGTGCCAGCAGGCCTCCAGCGGGGCGGAGCTATGGCTACACCTTC,CASRPPAGRSYGYTF
TRBV14,-,-,13,TRBJ2-1,TGTGCCAGCAGCCAAGACAGGTCTTCTGAGCAGTTCTTC,CASSQDRSSEQFF
TRBV7-9,-,-,14,TRBJ2-2,TGTGCCAGCAGCTCCACCAGGAACACCGGGGAGCTGTTTTTT,CASSSTRNTGELFF
TRBV2,-,TRBD1,13,TRBJ2-1,TGTGCCAGCAGTGGACAGGGCTACAATGAGCAGTTCTTC,CASSGQGYNEQFF
TRBV9,once,-,14,TRBJ2-1,TGTGCCAGCAGCGTAGCTTCAGGGTACAATGAGCAGTTCTTC,CASSVASGYNEQFF